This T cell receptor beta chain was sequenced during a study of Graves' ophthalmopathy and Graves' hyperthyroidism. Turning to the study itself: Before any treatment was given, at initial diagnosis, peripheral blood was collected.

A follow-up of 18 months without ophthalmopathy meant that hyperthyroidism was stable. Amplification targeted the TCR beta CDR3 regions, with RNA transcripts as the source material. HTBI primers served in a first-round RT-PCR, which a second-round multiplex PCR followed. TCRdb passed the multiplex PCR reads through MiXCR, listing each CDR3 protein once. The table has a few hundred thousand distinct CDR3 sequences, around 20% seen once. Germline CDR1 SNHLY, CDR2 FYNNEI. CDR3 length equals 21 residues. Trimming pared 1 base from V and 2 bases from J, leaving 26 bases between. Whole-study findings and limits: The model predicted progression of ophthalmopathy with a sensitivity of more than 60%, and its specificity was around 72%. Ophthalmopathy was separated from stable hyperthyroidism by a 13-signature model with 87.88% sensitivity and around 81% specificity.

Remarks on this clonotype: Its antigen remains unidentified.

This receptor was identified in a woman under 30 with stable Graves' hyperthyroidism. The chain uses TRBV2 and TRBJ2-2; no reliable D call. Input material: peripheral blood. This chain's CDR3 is CASSEGGYGITLLPNTGELFF. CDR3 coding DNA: TGTGCCAGCAGTGAAGGGGGATACGGAATAACATTGCTTCCCAACACCGGGGAGCTGTTTTTT. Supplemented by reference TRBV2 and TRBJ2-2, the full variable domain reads EPEVTQTPSHQVTQMGQEVILRCVPISNHLYFYWYRQILGQKVEFLVSFYNNEISEKSEIFDDQFSVERPDGSNFTLKIRSTKLEDSAMYFCASSEGGYGITLLPNTGELFFGEGSRLTVL.